The next 30 T cell receptor beta chains were all read from a single sample in a study of blood T cell repertoires in COVID-19. Sequencing was performed with immunoSEQ multiplex PCR; in TCRdb, only in-frame clones are kept and a portion is missing. Of about 24,000 clones in the sample, 87% are singletons; the top ten hold about 25%. The sample comprised peripheral blood. The receptors come from a human donor with active COVID-19. The donor label of this sample is uncertain.

This chain joins TRBV27 and TRBJ1-2; the D gene is possibly TRBD1 (5 bases). The V end lost 0 bases, the J end lost 4 bases, and 9 bases lay between the germline ends. The germline V gene has CDR1 MNHEY and CDR2 SMNVEV (reference sequence). The CDR3 runs to 14 residues. Here the CDR3 reads CASSLSGVGYGYTF. The CDR3 nucleotides are TGTGCCAGCAGTTTATCAGGGGTTGGCTATGGCTACACCTTC.

The J gene is TRBJ2-3, the V gene TRBV18; 7 bases match TRBD1. This CDR3 spans 14 amino acids. Germline trimming cut 3 bases from V and 0 bases from J; bases unmatched to any gene: 0. The germline CDR1 and CDR2 sequences are KGHSH and LQKENI. The CDR3 coding sequence is TGTGCCAGCTCACCGACAGGGAGCACAGATACGCAGTATTTT. This encodes CASSPTGSTDTQYF.

This chain uses TRBV6-5 with TRBJ1-5; 9 nucleotides line up with TRBD1. This CDR3 has 15 amino acids. The germline gives CDR1 MNHEY, CDR2 SVGAGI. J lost 2 bases, V lost 5 bases, and 4 bases had no gene match. The CDR3 DNA reads as TGTGCCAGCAGTCCGGACAGGGGTGGCAATCAGCCCCAGCATTTT. Protein: CASSPDRGGNQPQHF.

V and J are TRBV5-4 and TRBJ2-7; possibly TRBD2 for D (5 bases). This CDR3 has 14 residues. V lost 4 bases and J lost 5, with 16 bases in between. Germline lookup yields CDR1 SGHNT and CDR2 YYREEE (reference sequence). The CDR3 region is CASSREGGVDEQYF. CDR3 nucleotide sequence: TGTGCCAGCAGCCGGGAAGGTGGGGTCGACGAGCAGTACTTC.

The chain uses TRBV6-2 or TRBV6-3 and TRBJ2-1; TRBD2 agrees at 9 bases. There are 21 residues in the CDR3. Germline assignment: CDR1 MNHEY and CDR2 SVGEGT. J was trimmed by 3 bases and V by 2 bases; bases with no gene match: 20. This CDR3 is CASSYKKGFSGRARDYNEQFF. The DNA of the CDR3 is TGTGCCAGCAGTTACAAGAAGGGTTTTAGCGGGAGAGCTAGGGACTACAATGAGCAGTTCTTC.

The J gene is TRBJ1-4, the V gene TRBV5-5; 7 bases align to TRBD1. The CDR3 sequence is 14 residues long. Trimming removed 5 bases from V and 3 bases from J; junction bases left unmatched: 4. CDR1 is SGHKS and CDR2 is YYEKEE in the germline V gene (reference sequence). The CDR3 is CASRTGQPNEKLFF. In nucleotides, the CDR3 is TGTGCCAGCAGGACGGGACAGCCTAATGAAAAACTGTTTTTT. The full variable domain, with the rest looked up from reference TRBV5-5 and TRBJ1-4, is DAGVTQSPTHLIKTRGQQVTLRCSPISGHKSVSWYQQVLGQGPQFIFQYYEKEERGRGNFPDRFSARQFPNYSSELNVNALLLGDSALYLCASRTGQPNEKLFFGSGTQLSVL.

V is TRBV21-1 and J is TRBJ2-7; the table's D call of TRBD1 was not tested on the DNA. TRBV21-1 is a recognized pseudogene. The CDR3 runs to 15 residues. The DNA of the CDR3 is TGTGCCAGCAGCACGTACTATGGGGCCGTTTACGAGCAGTACTTC. Its protein product is CASSTYYGAVYEQYF.

J is TRBJ1-1 and V is TRBV11-2; D remains unclear. The CDR3 covers 13 residues. Between the trimmed V and J ends, which lost 3 bases and 1 base, there was a span of 6 bases. The germline V gene encodes CDR1 SGHAT and CDR2 FQNNGV. The CDR3 DNA is TGTGCCAGCAGCTTTAGCGCGAACACTGAAGCTTTCTTT. Protein product: CASSFSANTEAFF.

This chain uses TRBV27 with TRBJ2-7; the match to TRBD1 covers 9 bases. CDR1 and CDR2 (germline): MNHEY, SMNVEV (reference sequence). The junction had 5 bases not matched to a gene; V was cut back by 8 bases and J by 3 bases. This CDR3 contains 13 residues. The DNA for the CDR3 is TGTGCCAGCCGAATGGACAGGGGCTACGAGCAGTACTTC. This codes for CASRMDRGYEQYF.

The rearrangement links TRBV14 to TRBJ2-7; possible D gene TRBD2, 5 bases. Germline-derived CDR1 and CDR2 are SGHDN and FVKESK. The CDR3 has 15 residues. Trimming took off 3 bases at V and 5 bases at J, with 17 bases between the two ends. The CDR3 DNA reads TGTGCCAGCAGCCAGTACTATACAACTAGTCACGAGCAGTACTTC. It codes for CASSQYYTTSHEQYF.

The V call is TRBV4-3, the J call TRBJ2-1; D not resolved. V was clipped by 1 base and J by 6 bases, with 7 bases between them. This CDR3 has 13 residues. CDR1 is LGHNA and CDR2 is YSLEER in the germline V gene. CDR3: CASSQALGNEQFF. DNA for the CDR3: TGCGCCAGCAGCCAAGCCCTCGGCAATGAGCAGTTCTTC.

This clone was observed a few times. The chain couples TRBV28 to TRBJ2-1; 11 bases map to TRBD2. The CDR3 is 11 residues long. CDR1 is MDHEN and CDR2 is SYDVKM in the germline V gene. CDR3 sequence (DNA): TGTGCTAGCGGGAGGGCCTTTGAGCAGTTCTTC. The encoded protein is CASGRAFEQFF.

The chain couples TRBV6-2 or TRBV6-3 to TRBJ2-1; D ambiguous. This CDR3 has 16 residues. Trimming pared 1 base from V and 8 bases from J, leaving 18 bases between. Germline-derived CDR1 and CDR2 are MNHEY and SVGEGT. In DNA, the CDR3 is TGTGCCAGCAGTTACTTTTCTACTAAGAATCTCGATGAGCAGTTCTTC. Translation: CASSYFSTKNLDEQFF.

The chain has TRBV5-1 and TRBJ2-2, with 9 bases matching TRBD2. V lost 4 bases and J lost 3; bases outside the gene matches: 13. Germline lookup yields CDR1 SGHRS and CDR2 YFSETQ. This CDR3 is 18 amino acids long. The CDR3 DNA reads as TGCGCCAGCAGCCTGGAACGCACTAGCGGGCAGCACACCGGGGAGCTGTTTTTT. Translating it yields CASSLERTSGQHTGELFF.

The rearrangement joins TRBV14 to TRBJ1-2; TRBD1 agrees at 9 bases. The CDR3 covers 15 residues. Germline assignment: CDR1 SGHDN and CDR2 FVKESK. V lost 4 bases to trimming and J lost 8 bases; unmatched junction nucleotides: 11. CDR3 bases: TGTGCCAGCAGCCGGGGGAGCGGACAGGGGTTCGGCTACACCTTC. Encoded protein: CASSRGSGQGFGYTF.

The chain joins TRBV29-1 to TRBJ2-3; D possibly corresponds to TRBD2 (5 bases). Germline loops: CDR1 SQVTM, CDR2 ANQGSEA. Between the trimmed V and J ends, which lost 4 bases and 2 bases, there was a span of 16 bases. The CDR3 has 15 amino acids. CDR3 bases: TGCAGCGTTGCCTCTAAGCGGATGAACACAGATACGCAGTATTTT. As protein: CSVASKRMNTDTQYF.

V and J are TRBV11-2 and TRBJ2-1; 9 nucleotides match TRBD1. This CDR3 has 13 amino acids. V dropped 4 bases and J dropped 5; count of bases not matched to a gene: 0. Germline CDR1 and CDR2: SGHAT and FQNNGV. CDR3 DNA: TGTGCCAGCAGCTGGGACAGGGACAATGAGCAGTTCTTC. It encodes CASSWDRDNEQFF. The whole variable domain, filled in from reference TRBV11-2 and TRBJ2-1, reads EAGVAQSPRYKIIEKRQSVAFWCNPISGHATLYWYQQILGQGPKLLIQFQNNGVVDDSQLPKDRFSAERLKGVDSTLKIQPAKLEDSAVYLCASSWDRDNEQFFGPGTRLTVL.

The chain joins TRBV6-2 or TRBV6-3 to TRBJ2-2; 11 bases match TRBD2. The J segment lost 4 bases and the V segment lost 4 bases, leaving 8 bases of the junction unmatched. Germline CDR1 reads MNHEY; CDR2 reads SVGEGT. This CDR3 region has 17 residues. The CDR3 is CASSSVAGGLSTGELFF. CDR3 coding DNA: TGTGCCAGCAGTTCGGTAGCGGGAGGGCTGAGCACCGGGGAGCTGTTTTTT.

This clone showed up just a few times. V and J are TRBV28 and TRBJ1-6; the D is unclear. This CDR3 comprises 17 residues. The ends were cut back, 3 bases at V and 0 bases at J, with 12 bases in the middle. CDR1 is MDHEN and CDR2 is SYDVKM in the germline V gene. The CDR3 bases are TGTGCCAGCAGTTTGCCCGCAGGACTCTCCTATAATTCACCCCTCCACTTT. It translates to CASSLPAGLSYNSPLHF.

The chain combines TRBV5-1 with TRBJ2-5, with 11 bases matching TRBD2. J was trimmed by 0 bases and V by 8 bases; bases with no gene match: 3. The CDR3 covers 14 residues. Germline V gene data show CDR1 as SGHRS and CDR2 as YFSETQ. Here the CDR3 reads CASSGGEYQETQYF. DNA of the CDR3: TGCGCCAGTAGCGGGGGGGAGTACCAAGAGACCCAGTACTTC.

The genes are TRBV30 and TRBJ1-5, with TRBD1 matching over 10 bases. The length of the CDR3 is 15 residues. The V segment lost 3 bases and the J segment 2 bases; nucleotides outside the gene matches: 4. CDR1 GTSNPN and CDR2 SVGIG come from the germline V gene (reference sequence). The CDR3 nucleotides read TGTGCCTGGAGCGTCGGGACAGGGGGCAATCAGCCCCAGCATTTT. It specifies CAWSVGTGGNQPQHF.

The chain combines TRBV6-6 with TRBJ2-7, with a tentative D call TRBD2 (5 bases). The CDR3 length is 13 residues. Trimming took 8 bases from V and 0 from J, leaving 11 bases between them. CDR1 and CDR2 from the germline V gene are MNHNY and SVGAGI (reference sequence). The chain's CDR3 is CASGLGVSYEQYF. The CDR3 bases are TGTGCCAGCGGCCTCGGGGTCTCCTACGAGCAGTACTTC.

This chain connects TRBV18 to TRBJ2-7; 7 bases map to TRBD1. Unmatched junction bases numbered 7, after V lost 5 bases and J lost 0 bases. The CDR3 has 15 amino acids. Germline assignment: CDR1 KGHSH and CDR2 LQKENI. This CDR3 is CASSVGTVSSYEQYF. In DNA, the CDR3 is TGTGCCAGCTCAGTCGGGACAGTTAGCTCCTACGAGCAGTACTTC.

The sample holds one count of this clone. V and J are TRBV12-3 or TRBV12-4 and TRBJ2-4, with no clear D. Trimming took off 8 bases at V and 0 bases at J, with 5 bases between the two ends. The CDR3 length is 12 residues. The CDR3 nucleotides are TGTGCCAGCGGCTTAGCCAAAAACATTCAGTACTTC. It codes for CASGLAKNIQYF.

The CDR3 DNA reads TGTGCCAGCTCACCTTCGACAGGGTTCGCTGAAGCTTTCTTT. Its protein is CASSPSTGFAEAFF. The chain is built from TRBV18 and TRBJ1-1; TRBD1 matches 7 bases. Trimming removed 3 bases from V and 6 bases from J; junction bases left unmatched: 7. The CDR3 runs 14 residues. Germline CDR1 is KGHSH and CDR2 is LQKENI.

This clone was observed once. The rearrangement uses TRBV19 and TRBJ2-7; D possibly corresponds to TRBD1 (6 bases). V was shortened by 5 bases and J by 6 bases, with 20 bases between the two germline ends. Per germline, CDR1 LNHDA and CDR2 SQIVND (reference sequence). The CDR3 totals 15 residues. CDR3 nucleotide sequence: TGTGCCAGTAGTGATTTCCCCCAGGGGACCTCCGAGCAGTACTTC. Translation gives CASSDFPQGTSEQYF.

The chain is built from TRBV7-9 and TRBJ2-3; TRBD2 aligns across 10 bases. This CDR3 has 16 residues. The V and J ends lost 2 bases and 0 bases, in that order; junction bases with no gene match: 2. The germline V gene encodes CDR1 SEHNR and CDR2 FQNEAQ (reference sequence). CDR3 in amino acids: CASSLLAGDSTDTQYF. CDR3 DNA: TGTGCCAGCAGCTTACTAGCGGGGGATAGCACAGATACGCAGTATTTT.

This chain joins TRBV6-4 and TRBJ2-3, with TRBD2 identical over 8 bases. Germline CDR1 and CDR2: MRHNA and SNTAGT. CDR3 length: 15 amino acids. V was pared by 8 bases and J by 0 bases, with 7 bases of the junction left unmatched. The CDR3 sequence is CASRSAGGSTDTQYF. DNA for the CDR3: TGTGCCAGCCGGTCGGCGGGGGGAAGCACAGATACGCAGTATTTT.

The chain employs TRBV11-1 and TRBJ2-5; D is perhaps TRBD2 (7 bases). Trimming pared 5 bases from V and 5 bases from J, leaving 15 bases between. CDR1 is SGHAT and CDR2 is FQDESV in the germline V gene (reference sequence). The CDR3 has 14 amino acids. Here the CDR3 reads CASSPSKGGETQYF. The CDR3 bases are TGTGCCAGCAGCCCCTCTAAGGGGGGGGAGACCCAGTACTTC.

This chain uses TRBV9 with TRBJ2-3, with TRBD2 matching 7 bases. CDR1 is SGDLS, CDR2 YYNGEE, per germline. The length of the CDR3 is 16 residues. The trim removed 0 bases at V and 2 bases at J, leaving 6 bases unmatched. This CDR3 reads CASSVAEGGATDTQYF. The CDR3 DNA is TGTGCCAGCAGCGTAGCGGAGGGAGGGGCCACAGATACGCAGTATTTT.